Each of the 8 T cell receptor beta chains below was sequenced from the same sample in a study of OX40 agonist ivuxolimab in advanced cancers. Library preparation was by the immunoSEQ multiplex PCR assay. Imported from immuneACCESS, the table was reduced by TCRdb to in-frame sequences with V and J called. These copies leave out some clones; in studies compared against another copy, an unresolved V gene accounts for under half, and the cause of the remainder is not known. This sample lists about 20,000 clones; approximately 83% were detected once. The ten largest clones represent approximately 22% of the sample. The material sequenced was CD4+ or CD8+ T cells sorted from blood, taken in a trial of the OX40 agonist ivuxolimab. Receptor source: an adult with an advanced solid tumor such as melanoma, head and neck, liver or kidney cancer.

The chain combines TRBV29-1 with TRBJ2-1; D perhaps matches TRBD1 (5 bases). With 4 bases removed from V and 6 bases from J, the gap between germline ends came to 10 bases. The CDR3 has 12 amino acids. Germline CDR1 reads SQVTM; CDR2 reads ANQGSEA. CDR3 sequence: CSVVSRANEQFF. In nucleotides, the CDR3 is TGCAGCGTTGTAAGCAGGGCCAATGAGCAGTTCTTC.

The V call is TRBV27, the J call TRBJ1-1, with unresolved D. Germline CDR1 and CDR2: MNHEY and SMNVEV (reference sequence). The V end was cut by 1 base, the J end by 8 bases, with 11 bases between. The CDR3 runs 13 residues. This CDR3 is CASSLWNAREAFF. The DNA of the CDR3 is TGTGCCAGCAGTTTATGGAACGCCAGGGAAGCTTTCTTT.

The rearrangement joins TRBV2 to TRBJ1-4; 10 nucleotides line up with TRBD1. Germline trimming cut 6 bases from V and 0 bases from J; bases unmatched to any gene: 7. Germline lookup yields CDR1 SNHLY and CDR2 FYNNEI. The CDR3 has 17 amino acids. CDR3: CASRGDRGRSTNEKLFF. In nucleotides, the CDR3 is TGTGCCAGCAGGGGAGACAGGGGGCGGTCAACTAATGAAAAACTGTTTTTT.

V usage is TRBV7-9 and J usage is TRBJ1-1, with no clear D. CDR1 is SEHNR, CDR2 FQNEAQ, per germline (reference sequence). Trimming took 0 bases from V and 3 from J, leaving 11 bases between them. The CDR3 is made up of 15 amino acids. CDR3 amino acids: CASSLADGGYTEAFF. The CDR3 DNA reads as TGTGCCAGCAGCTTAGCGGACGGTGGTTACACTGAAGCTTTCTTT. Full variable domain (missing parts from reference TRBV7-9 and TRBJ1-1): DTGVSQNPRHKITKRGQNVTFRCDPISEHNRLYWYRQTLGQGPEFLTYFQNEAQLEKSRLLSDRFSAERPKGSFSTLEIQRTEQGDSAMYLCASSLADGGYTEAFFGQGTRLTVV.

The CDR3 loop is CASSLTAYPYEQYF. As DNA, the CDR3 is TGTGCCAGCAGTTTAACAGCCTACCCCTACGAGCAGTACTTC. This chain joins TRBV27 and TRBJ2-7; no clear D gene. The CDR3 is 14 amino acids. Trimming pared 2 bases from V and 2 bases from J, leaving 10 bases between. Germline CDR1 reads MNHEY; CDR2 reads SMNVEV (reference sequence).

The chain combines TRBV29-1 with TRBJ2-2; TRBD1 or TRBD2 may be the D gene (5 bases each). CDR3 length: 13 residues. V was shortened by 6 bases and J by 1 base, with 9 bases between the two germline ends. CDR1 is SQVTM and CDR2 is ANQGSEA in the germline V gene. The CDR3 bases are TGCAGCGTGGGACCTATGAACACCGGGGAGCTGTTTTTT. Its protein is CSVGPMNTGELFF.

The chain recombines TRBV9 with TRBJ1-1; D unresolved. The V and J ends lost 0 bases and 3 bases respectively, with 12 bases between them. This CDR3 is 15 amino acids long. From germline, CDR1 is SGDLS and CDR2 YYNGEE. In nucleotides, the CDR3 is TGTGCCAGCAGCGTAGTCGGAAGGGCGGACACTGAAGCTTTCTTT. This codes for CASSVVGRADTEAFF.

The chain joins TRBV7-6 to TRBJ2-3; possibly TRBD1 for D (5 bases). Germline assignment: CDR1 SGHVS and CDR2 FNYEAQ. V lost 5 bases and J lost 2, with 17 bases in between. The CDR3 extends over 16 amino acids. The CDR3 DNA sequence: TGTGCCAGCAGCCGTAAGGACACGGCCCCCACAGATACGCAGTATTTT. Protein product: CASSRKDTAPTDTQYF.